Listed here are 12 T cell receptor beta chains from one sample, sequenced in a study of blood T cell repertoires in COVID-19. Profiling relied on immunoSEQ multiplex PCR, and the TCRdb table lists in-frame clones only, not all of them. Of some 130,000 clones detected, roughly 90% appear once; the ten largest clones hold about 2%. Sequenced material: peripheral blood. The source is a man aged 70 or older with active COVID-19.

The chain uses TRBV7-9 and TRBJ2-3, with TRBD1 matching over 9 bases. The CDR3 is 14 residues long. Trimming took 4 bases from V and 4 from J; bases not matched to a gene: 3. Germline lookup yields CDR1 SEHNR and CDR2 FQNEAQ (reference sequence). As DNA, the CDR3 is TGTGCCAGCAGCTGGACAGGGGCGGCAGATACGCAGTATTTT. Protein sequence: CASSWTGAADTQYF. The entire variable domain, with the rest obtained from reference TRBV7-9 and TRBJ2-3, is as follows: DTGVSQNPRHKITKRGQNVTFRCDPISEHNRLYWYRQTLGQGPEFLTYFQNEAQLEKSRLLSDRFSAERPKGSFSTLEIQRTEQGDSAMYLCASSWTGAADTQYFGPGTRLTVL.

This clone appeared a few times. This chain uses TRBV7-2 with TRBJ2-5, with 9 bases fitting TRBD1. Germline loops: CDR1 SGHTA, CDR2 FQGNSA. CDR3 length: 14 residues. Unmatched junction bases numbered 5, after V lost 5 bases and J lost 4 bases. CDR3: CASSKDRGGETQYF. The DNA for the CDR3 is TGTGCCAGCAGCAAGGACAGGGGAGGAGAGACCCAGTACTTC.

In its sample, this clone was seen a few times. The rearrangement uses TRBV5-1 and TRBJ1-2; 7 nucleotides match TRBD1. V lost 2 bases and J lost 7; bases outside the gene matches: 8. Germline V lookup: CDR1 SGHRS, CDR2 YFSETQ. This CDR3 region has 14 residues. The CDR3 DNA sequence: TGCGCCAGCAGCTTCCAGACAGGGCTCCGTGGCTACACCTTC. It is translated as CASSFQTGLRGYTF.

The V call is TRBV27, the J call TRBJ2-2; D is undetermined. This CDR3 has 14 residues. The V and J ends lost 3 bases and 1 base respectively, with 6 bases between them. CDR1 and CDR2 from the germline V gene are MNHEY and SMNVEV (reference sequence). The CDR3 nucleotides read TGTGCCAGCAGTTTGTGGCAGAACACCGGGGAGCTGTTTTTT. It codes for CASSLWQNTGELFF.

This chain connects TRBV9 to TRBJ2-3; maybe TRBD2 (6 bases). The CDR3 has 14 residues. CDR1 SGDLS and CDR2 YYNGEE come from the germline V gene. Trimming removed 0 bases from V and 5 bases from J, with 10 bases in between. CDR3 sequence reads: CASSVGREVDTQYF. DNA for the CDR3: TGTGCCAGCAGCGTAGGGCGGGAAGTAGATACGCAGTATTTT.

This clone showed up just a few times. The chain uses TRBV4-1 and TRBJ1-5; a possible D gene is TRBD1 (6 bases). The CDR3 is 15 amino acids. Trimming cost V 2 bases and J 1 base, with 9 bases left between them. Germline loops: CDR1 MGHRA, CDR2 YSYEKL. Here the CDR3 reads CASSQHTGSNQPQHF. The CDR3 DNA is TGCGCCAGCAGCCAACATACAGGGAGCAATCAGCCCCAGCATTTT.

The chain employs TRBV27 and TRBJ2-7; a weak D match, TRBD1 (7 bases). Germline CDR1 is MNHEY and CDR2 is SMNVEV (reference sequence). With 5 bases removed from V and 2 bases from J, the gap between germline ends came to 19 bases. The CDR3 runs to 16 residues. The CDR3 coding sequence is TGTGCCAGCAGTCGAGACAGGACAGGACTAACCTACGAGCAGTACTTC. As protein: CASSRDRTGLTYEQYF.

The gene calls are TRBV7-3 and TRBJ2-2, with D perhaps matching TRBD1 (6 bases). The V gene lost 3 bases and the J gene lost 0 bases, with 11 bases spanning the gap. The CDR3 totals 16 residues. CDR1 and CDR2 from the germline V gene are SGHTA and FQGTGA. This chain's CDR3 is CASSFTGTTNTGELFF. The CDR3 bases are TGTGCCAGCAGCTTTACCGGGACAACGAACACCGGGGAGCTGTTTTTT.

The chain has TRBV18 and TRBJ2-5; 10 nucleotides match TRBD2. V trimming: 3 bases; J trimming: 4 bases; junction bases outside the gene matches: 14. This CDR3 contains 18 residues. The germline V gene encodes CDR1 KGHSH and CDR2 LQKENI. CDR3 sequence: CASSPQLAGAGEGETQYF. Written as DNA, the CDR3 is TGTGCCAGCTCACCCCAGCTAGCGGGAGCGGGAGAGGGAGAGACCCAGTACTTC.

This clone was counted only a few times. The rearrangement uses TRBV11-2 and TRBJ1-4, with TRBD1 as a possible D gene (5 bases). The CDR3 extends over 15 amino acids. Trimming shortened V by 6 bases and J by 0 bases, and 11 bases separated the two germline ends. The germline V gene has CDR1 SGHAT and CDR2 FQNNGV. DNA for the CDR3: TGTGCCAGCAGTTATGGACAATCAACTAATGAAAAACTGTTTTTT. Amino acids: CASSYGQSTNEKLFF.

The chain's CDR3 is CASSPGTDRGNTIYF. For the CDR3, the DNA is TGCGCCAGCAGCCCCGGGACAGATCGCGGAAACACCATATATTTT. The chain recombines TRBV5-1 with TRBJ1-3, with 7 positions matching TRBD1. Germline V lookup: CDR1 SGHRS, CDR2 YFSETQ. V trimming: 4 bases; J trimming: 4 bases; junction bases outside the gene matches: 8. This CDR3 contains 15 residues.

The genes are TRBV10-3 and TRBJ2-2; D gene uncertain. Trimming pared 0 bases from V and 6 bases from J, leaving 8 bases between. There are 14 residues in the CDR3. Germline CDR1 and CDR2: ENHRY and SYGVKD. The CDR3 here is CAISESKPSGELFF. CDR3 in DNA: TGTGCCATCAGTGAGTCAAAGCCTTCCGGGGAGCTGTTTTTT.